These 15 T cell receptor beta chains were all obtained from the same sample, sequenced in a study of post-analysis software for immune sequencing data. Findings of the study overall: In patients, TRBV5-6, TRBV5-1 and TRBV20-1 belonged to roughly five TRBV segments found more frequently than in controls.

What these receptors recognize is not known. Unique molecular identifiers featured in each of the TCR beta cDNA libraries. TCRdb fed the PCR reads into MiXCR, producing one record per CDR3 protein. The table records 650,000 to 850,000 distinct CDR3 sequences, around 50% of them present only once. The sequenced sample consisted of blood. The receptors shown here come from a girl between 10 and 17 years old with multiple sclerosis.

This clonotype was found once. The chain carries TRBV5-1 and TRBJ2-3, with 8 bases lining up with TRBD1. The CDR3 extends over 18 amino acids. CDR1 and CDR2 from the germline V gene are SGHRS and YFSETQ. Trimming removed 2 bases from V and 0 bases from J; junction bases left unmatched: 11. Written as DNA, the CDR3 is TGCGCCAGCAGCTTAAACTACTGGACAGGGACGAGCACAGATACGCAGTATTTT. Its translation: CASSLNYWTGTSTDTQYF.

This clonotype has more than one count but fewer than ten. This chain uses TRBV6-6 with TRBJ1-2; D not certain. The germline V gene encodes CDR1 MNHNY and CDR2 SVGAGI (reference sequence). V dropped 2 bases and J dropped 4 bases, with 14 bases sitting between them. This CDR3 contains 15 residues. CDR3 nucleotides: TGTGCCAGCAGTTACGAAGGGCGTAGCCCCTATGGCTACACCTTC. Encoded protein: CASSYEGRSPYGYTF.

Points on this clonotype: One end of the junction varies from germline; a read error may be responsible. This rearrangement joins TRBV7-7 to TRBJ2-1; TRBD2 agrees at 14 bases. Germline CDR1 is SSHAT and CDR2 is FNYEAQ (reference sequence). CDR3 length: 16 residues. CDR3 in amino acids: CASSSRLAGGLYEQFF. CDR3 nucleotides: TGTGCTAGCAGCTCCAGACTAGCGGGAGGGTTGTATGAGCAGTTCTTC.

Only a few counts were recorded for this clonotype. V usage is TRBV6-1 and J usage is TRBJ1-2; TRBD1 is a possible D gene (5 bases). V lost 6 bases and J lost 4, with 12 bases in between. The CDR3 sequence is 13 residues long. Germline loops: CDR1 MNHNS, CDR2 SASEGT. CDR3 residues: CASSPIGAYGYTF. CDR3 sequence (DNA): TGTGCCAGCAGCCCAATCGGGGCCTATGGCTACACCTTC.

This sequence joins TRBV6-1 and TRBJ1-2; D is unclear. The V gene lost 4 bases and the J gene lost 3 bases, with 9 bases spanning the gap. CDR1 is MNHNS, CDR2 SASEGT, per germline. The CDR3 covers 13 residues. CDR3 sequence: CASSAAGDYGYTF. CDR3 sequence (DNA): TGTGCCAGCAGTGCCGCCGGAGACTATGGCTACACCTTC.

This clonotype was counted a few times. This CDR3 reads CASSEGGTVNQPQHF. The CDR3, as DNA: TGTGCCAGCAGTGAAGGGGGGACAGTCAATCAGCCCCAGCATTTT. J is TRBJ1-5 and V is TRBV6-1; 7 nucleotides line up with TRBD1. This CDR3 comprises 15 residues. Looked up from germline, CDR1 is MNHNS and CDR2 is SASEGT. V gave up 1 base and J gave up 3 bases; unmatched junction bases: 3.

This clonotype appeared once. This sequence joins TRBV9 and TRBJ2-2; tentative D call: TRBD1 (6 bases). Trimming took 6 bases from V and 2 from J, leaving 17 bases between them. The CDR3 has 16 residues. Germline CDR1 and CDR2: SGDLS and YYNGEE. The CDR3 protein is CASNRAGALNTGELFF. CDR3 nucleotides: TGTGCCAGCAACCGAGCAGGGGCGCTTAACACCGGGGAGCTGTTTTTT.

The chain uses TRBV13 and TRBJ2-5, with TRBD2 identical over 11 bases. Per germline, CDR1 PRHDT and CDR2 FYEKMQ (reference sequence). V was pared by 5 bases and J by 4 bases, with 3 bases of the junction left unmatched. This CDR3 comprises 14 residues. The CDR3 is CASSNLAGGETQYF. The DNA for the CDR3 is TGTGCCAGCAGCAACCTAGCGGGGGGAGAGACCCAGTACTTC.

The chain recombines TRBV6-6 with TRBJ1-1; D ambiguous. Per the germline V gene, CDR1 is MNHNY and CDR2 is SVGAGI (reference sequence). The CDR3 extends over 14 amino acids. V was clipped by 8 bases and J by 0 bases, with 13 bases between them. CDR3 in amino acids: CASWARTVNTEAFF. In DNA form, the CDR3 reads TGTGCCAGCTGGGCCCGGACGGTGAACACTGAAGCTTTCTTT.

The chain couples TRBV6-5 to TRBJ2-2, with D possibly being TRBD1 or TRBD2 (6 bases each). Germline CDR1 MNHEY, CDR2 SVGAGI. This CDR3 spans 18 amino acids. V was shortened by 0 bases and J by 5 bases, with 19 bases between the two germline ends. CDR3 DNA sequence: TGTGCCAGCAGTTACTCGATCCAGGGCGGAGGGGGGACCGGGGAGCTGTTTTTT. Amino acid sequence: CASSYSIQGGGGTGELFF.

V and J are TRBV5-1 and TRBJ2-7; 10 bases are a match to TRBD2. Trimming at V came to 2 bases and at J to 5 bases, leaving 4 bases not matched to a gene. CDR1 and CDR2 (germline): SGHRS, YFSETQ. This CDR3 is built from 14 residues. The CDR3 DNA follows: TGCGCCAGCAGCTTAGGACTAGCGGCAGACGAGCAGTACTTC. Translation gives CASSLGLAADEQYF.

The rearrangement uses TRBV5-1 and TRBJ2-1; the D gene is possibly TRBD2 (6 bases). The length of the CDR3 is 15 residues. Trimming left V 1 base short and J 6 bases short, with 14 bases between. Germline lookup yields CDR1 SGHRS and CDR2 YFSETQ. CDR3 region: CASSLRTGGANEQFF. CDR3 nucleotide sequence: TGCGCCAGCAGCTTGCGTACCGGGGGAGCCAATGAGCAGTTCTTC.

The chain uses TRBV7-9 and TRBJ2-7; D gene ambiguous. The V end was cut by 0 bases, the J end by 0 bases, with 15 bases between. The length of the CDR3 is 17 residues. Germline V gives CDR1 SEHNR, CDR2 FQNEAQ (reference sequence). CDR3 protein: CASSLAPAVLSSYEQYF. In DNA, the CDR3 is TGTGCCAGCAGCTTAGCGCCGGCAGTCTTAAGCTCCTACGAGCAGTACTTC.

This clonotype occurred a few times. The V and J genes are TRBV20-1 and TRBJ1-2, with 7 bases that match TRBD1. This CDR3 is built from 17 residues. The junction had 11 bases not matched to a gene; V was cut back by 0 bases and J by 1 base. The germline V gene has CDR1 DFQATT and CDR2 SNEGSKA (reference sequence). Here the CDR3 reads CSAREDFGTGVNYGYTF. CDR3 DNA: TGCAGTGCTAGAGAGGACTTCGGTACAGGGGTTAACTATGGCTACACCTTC.

This clonotype was seen only a few times. The genes are TRBV7-9 and TRBJ2-7, with TRBD1 as a possible D gene (6 bases). Germline-derived CDR1 and CDR2 are SEHNR and FQNEAQ (reference sequence). Trimming stripped 4 bases from V and 2 bases from J, with 15 bases between. The CDR3 extends over 15 amino acids. CDR3 sequence (DNA): TGTGCCAGCAGCTCTGCCAAGGACAGCACCTACGAGCAGTACTTC. Amino acid sequence: CASSSAKDSTYEQYF.